This T cell receptor beta chain was sequenced for a study of blood T cell repertoires in COVID-19. Looking at the study overall: Samples taken during acute and convalescent COVID-19 were collected in the United States, Italy and Spain. PBMCs, B-cell-depleted T cells, or T cells provided the cDNA or gDNA that made up the material.

The table came from immunoSEQ multiplex PCR; TCRdb's copy has only in-frame clones and leaves some out. The sample carries around 99,000 clones, 75% to 90% recorded once. This clone was counted a few times. CDR1 and CDR2 (germline): SGHTA, FQGNSA. V dropped 1 base and J dropped 7; count of bases not matched to a gene: 4. This CDR3 is built from 14 residues. V and J are TRBV7-2 and TRBJ2-7, with TRBD2 matching 10 bases. The clonotype was recovered from a woman aged 60-70 years with acute or convalescent COVID-19. Sequences were obtained from peripheral blood. DNA for the CDR3: TGTGCCAGCAGCTTAGGAGGACTAGCGGTTGAGCAGTACTTC. This sequence encodes CASSLGGLAVEQYF.